The rows below give T cell receptor beta chains drawn from one sample of a study of cytomegalovirus exposure and HLA in healthy donors. Sequencing was performed with immunoSEQ multiplex PCR; in TCRdb, only in-frame clones are kept and a portion is missing. Of tens of thousands of clones listed, 70% to 80% were seen once; the top ten hold more than 8%. The sequenced sample consisted of PBMCs. The receptors originated from a woman aged 50 to 65 in good health and CMV-seropositive. Each CDR3 is given with its conserved first and last residue. Fields, in order: D gene, V gene, J gene, clone size, CDR3 length, CDR3 protein, CDR3 DNA. D genes are given only for firm matches. Size is omitted from some rows. Given values are once, few, many or a class for expanded clones.

d_call: TRBD2
v_call: TRBV27
j_call: TRBJ2-7
clone_size: few
cdr3_length: 16
cdr3_aa: CASSSPGSGTSYEQYF
cdr3_nt: TGTGCCAGCAGTTCCCCCGGCAGCGGGACCTCCTACGAGCAGTACTTC

d_call: .
v_call: TRBV7-6
j_call: TRBJ1-1
clone_size: .
cdr3_length: 13
cdr3_aa: CASSLGQNTEAFF
cdr3_nt: TGTGCCAGCAGCTTGGGACAGAACACTGAAGCTTTCTTT

d_call: TRBD1
v_call: TRBV7-9
j_call: TRBJ2-2
clone_size: .
cdr3_length: 16
cdr3_aa: CASSHSGQGAVGELFF
cdr3_nt: TGTGCCAGCAGCCACTCGGGACAGGGGGCGGTCGGGGAGCTGTTTTTT

d_call: TRBD1
v_call: TRBV6-5
j_call: TRBJ1-2
clone_size: .
cdr3_length: 15
cdr3_aa: CASKMEGAGIYGYTF
cdr3_nt: TGTGCCAGCAAGATGGAGGGGGCGGGAATCTATGGCTACACCTTC

d_call: .
v_call: TRBV9
j_call: TRBJ1-2
clone_size: few
cdr3_length: 11
cdr3_aa: CASSPGFGYTF
cdr3_nt: TGTGCCAGCAGCCCGGGGTTTGGCTACACCTTC

d_call: TRBD2
v_call: TRBV4-2
j_call: TRBJ2-1
clone_size: .
cdr3_length: 15
cdr3_aa: CASRQLGGGDNEQFF
cdr3_nt: TGTGCCAGCAGACAATTGGGGGGGGGTGACAATGAGCAGTTCTTC

d_call: TRBD1
v_call: TRBV6-4
j_call: TRBJ1-2
clone_size: .
cdr3_length: 14
cdr3_aa: CASSDSWTGGGYTF
cdr3_nt: TGTGCCAGCAGTGACTCCTGGACAGGCGGGGGCTACACCTTC

d_call: .
v_call: TRBV7-2
j_call: TRBJ1-2
clone_size: .
cdr3_length: 14
cdr3_aa: CASSLGSRSYGYTF
cdr3_nt: TGTGCCAGCAGCTTAGGCAGCAGGTCCTATGGCTACACCTTC

d_call: .
v_call: TRBV10-3
j_call: TRBJ1-4
clone_size: .
cdr3_length: 18
cdr3_aa: CAISPGVGQRSTNEKLFF
cdr3_nt: TGTGCCATCAGCCCAGGGGTCGGACAGAGATCAACTAATGAAAAACTGTTTTTT

d_call: .
v_call: TRBV6-5
j_call: TRBJ1-1
clone_size: .
cdr3_length: 14
cdr3_aa: CASRRDRLNTEAFF
cdr3_nt: TGTGCCAGCAGAAGAGACAGATTAAACACTGAAGCTTTCTTT

d_call: .
v_call: TRBV21-1
j_call: TRBJ2-5
clone_size: .
cdr3_length: 15
cdr3_aa: CASSEGTGAEETQYF
cdr3_nt: TGTGCCAGCAGCGAGGGCACGGGAGCAGAAGAGACCCAGTACTTC

d_call: .
v_call: TRBV5-1
j_call: TRBJ1-3
clone_size: .
cdr3_length: 13
cdr3_aa: CASSPGPGDTIYF
cdr3_nt: TGCGCCAGCAGCCCAGGGCCGGGGGACACCATATATTTT

d_call: TRBD1
v_call: TRBV15
j_call: TRBJ1-5
clone_size: .
cdr3_length: 16
cdr3_aa: CATSRATGGSNQPQHF
cdr3_nt: TGTGCCACCAGCAGAGCCACAGGGGGAAGCAATCAGCCCCAGCATTTT

d_call: .
v_call: TRBV5-1
j_call: TRBJ2-7
clone_size: .
cdr3_length: 12
cdr3_aa: CASSISGAEQYF
cdr3_nt: TGCGCCAGCAGCATATCAGGGGCCGAGCAGTACTTC

d_call: .
v_call: TRBV30
j_call: TRBJ2-3
clone_size: few
cdr3_length: 14
cdr3_aa: CAWSRGFSTDTQYF
cdr3_nt: TGTGCCTGGAGTAGGGGGTTCTCCACAGATACGCAGTATTTT

d_call: .
v_call: TRBV5-6
j_call: TRBJ1-1
clone_size: .
cdr3_length: 12
cdr3_aa: CASSLPGAAAFF
cdr3_nt: TGTGCCAGCAGCTTGCCAGGCGCCGCGGCTTTCTTT

d_call: .
v_call: TRBV28
j_call: TRBJ1-1
clone_size: .
cdr3_length: 16
cdr3_aa: CASGTPSIAERGGAFF
cdr3_nt: TGTGCCAGCGGAACCCCCTCTATAGCAGAAAGAGGAGGAGCTTTCTTT

d_call: .
v_call: TRBV28
j_call: TRBJ1-2
clone_size: .
cdr3_length: 16
cdr3_aa: CASSLSLRIALYGYTF
cdr3_nt: TGTGCCAGCAGTTTATCTCTGAGAATTGCCCTCTATGGCTACACCTTC

d_call: TRBD1
v_call: TRBV13
j_call: TRBJ2-1
clone_size: .
cdr3_length: 15
cdr3_aa: CASSVERDSSDEQFF
cdr3_nt: TGTGCCAGCAGCGTAGAACGGGACAGTAGCGATGAGCAGTTCTTC

d_call: TRBD1
v_call: TRBV18
j_call: TRBJ2-1
clone_size: .
cdr3_length: 16
cdr3_aa: CASSPRTGYGYNEQFF
cdr3_nt: TGTGCCAGCTCACCGCGGACAGGGTATGGCTACAATGAGCAGTTCTTC

d_call: TRBD1
v_call: TRBV15
j_call: TRBJ2-1
clone_size: .
cdr3_length: 14
cdr3_aa: CATSRQGAYNEQFF
cdr3_nt: TGTGCCACCAGCCGACAGGGGGCCTACAATGAGCAGTTCTTC

d_call: TRBD1
v_call: TRBV6-6
j_call: TRBJ1-1
clone_size: .
cdr3_length: 16
cdr3_aa: CASSYWTGDLGTEAFF
cdr3_nt: TGTGCCAGCAGTTACTGGACAGGGGATTTGGGCACTGAAGCTTTCTTT

d_call: TRBD1
v_call: TRBV28
j_call: TRBJ1-2
clone_size: .
cdr3_length: 13
cdr3_aa: CACRPGQSYGYTF
cdr3_nt: TGTGCCTGTAGACCGGGACAGTCCTATGGCTACACCTTC

d_call: .
v_call: TRBV19
j_call: TRBJ1-5
clone_size: .
cdr3_length: 15
cdr3_aa: CASSIGRQLNQPQHF
cdr3_nt: TGTGCCAGTAGTATAGGAAGACAACTCAATCAGCCCCAGCATTTT

d_call: TRBD1
v_call: TRBV14
j_call: TRBJ1-5
clone_size: .
cdr3_length: 18
cdr3_aa: CASSHHRDRALSNQPQHF
cdr3_nt: TGTGCCAGCAGCCACCACCGGGACAGGGCACTTAGCAATCAGCCCCAGCATTTT

d_call: TRBD1
v_call: TRBV28
j_call: TRBJ1-1
clone_size: few
cdr3_length: 15
cdr3_aa: CASRIEGALNTEAFF
cdr3_nt: TGTGCCAGCAGAATAGAGGGGGCGTTAAACACTGAAGCTTTCTTT

d_call: .
v_call: TRBV11-3
j_call: TRBJ1-1
clone_size: .
cdr3_length: 14
cdr3_aa: CASSLSTTNTEAFF
cdr3_nt: TGTGCCAGCAGCTTATCAACTACGAACACTGAAGCTTTCTTT

d_call: .
v_call: TRBV27
j_call: TRBJ2-7
clone_size: .
cdr3_length: 17
cdr3_aa: CASSLRLGGVPPYEQYF
cdr3_nt: TGTGCCAGCAGTTTAAGGTTAGGGGGGGTCCCTCCCTACGAGCAGTACTTC

d_call: TRBD2
v_call: TRBV6-5
j_call: TRBJ2-2
clone_size: .
cdr3_length: 14
cdr3_aa: CASSLRGGAGELFF
cdr3_nt: TGTGCCAGCAGTCTGCGGGGGGGGGCCGGGGAGCTGTTTTTT

d_call: .
v_call: TRBV4-1
j_call: TRBJ1-3
clone_size: .
cdr3_length: 19
cdr3_aa: CASSQDIPAPGSSGNTIYF
cdr3_nt: TGCGCCAGCAGCCAAGATATACCGGCCCCCGGGAGCTCTGGAAACACCATATATTTT

d_call: TRBD2
v_call: TRBV18
j_call: TRBJ2-2
clone_size: .
cdr3_length: 17
cdr3_aa: CASSPMVAGRETGELFF
cdr3_nt: TGTGCCAGCTCACCAATGGTAGCGGGACGGGAGACCGGGGAGCTGTTTTTT

d_call: TRBD2
v_call: TRBV2
j_call: TRBJ2-5
clone_size: .
cdr3_length: 13
cdr3_aa: CASNSGNEETQYF
cdr3_nt: TGTGCCAGCAACAGCGGGAACGAAGAGACCCAGTACTTC

d_call: TRBD2
v_call: TRBV14
j_call: TRBJ2-1
clone_size: .
cdr3_length: 16
cdr3_aa: CASSPLKGLAGGEQFF
cdr3_nt: TGTGCCAGCAGCCCCCTAAAGGGACTAGCGGGGGGTGAGCAGTTCTTC

d_call: TRBD2
v_call: TRBV7-3
j_call: TRBJ2-7
clone_size: .
cdr3_length: 14
cdr3_aa: CASSLTSLAGEQYF
cdr3_nt: TGTGCCAGCAGCTTAACTTCACTAGCGGGAGAGCAGTACTTC

d_call: TRBD2
v_call: TRBV10-3
j_call: TRBJ2-5
clone_size: few
cdr3_length: 13
cdr3_aa: CAISDMREETQYF
cdr3_nt: TGTGCCATCAGTGATATGCGGGAGGAGACCCAGTACTTC

d_call: .
v_call: TRBV27
j_call: TRBJ2-7
clone_size: once
cdr3_length: 14
cdr3_aa: CASSAQARSYEQYF
cdr3_nt: TGTGCCAGCAGCGCGCAGGCGAGAAGCTACGAGCAGTACTTC

d_call: TRBD1
v_call: TRBV7-9
j_call: TRBJ1-1
clone_size: .
cdr3_length: 13
cdr3_aa: CASRTGQDTEAFF
cdr3_nt: TGTGCCAGCAGGACAGGGCAGGACACTGAAGCTTTCTTT

d_call: TRBD1
v_call: TRBV6-1
j_call: TRBJ2-2
clone_size: .
cdr3_length: 15
cdr3_aa: CASSVDRQFTGELFF
cdr3_nt: TGTGCCAGCAGTGTGGACAGGCAATTCACCGGGGAGCTGTTTTTT